This T cell receptor (beta chain) was profiled in a study of control samples from healthy donors and cancer patients. Sequenced by immunoSEQ multiplex PCR; TCRdb stores in-frame clones only, minus some. The sample gives 35,000 to 50,000 clones, approximately 87% of which show up once; roughly 10% is in the top ten. The CDR3 sequence is 13 residues long. Germline CDR1 is LGHDT and CDR2 is YNNKEL (reference sequence). The germline V and J ends were trimmed by 1 base and 6 bases, with 6 bases remaining between them. This chain joins TRBV3-1 (or the pseudogene TRBV3-2) and TRBJ1-4, with no clear D. This TCR was sampled from a woman aged 60 to 75 with lung cancer. The sequencing input was PBMCs. CDR3 loop: CASSQAEDEKLFF. In DNA, the CDR3 is TGTGCCAGCAGCCAAGCCGAAGATGAAAAACTGTTTTTT.